One and the same sample provided the 19 T cell receptor beta chains below, sequenced in a study of T cells in pancreatic ductal adenocarcinoma. Selected pancreatic ductal adenocarcinoma patients had undergone surgery without neoadjuvant therapy. The repertoire was sequenced with immunoSEQ multiplex PCR; TCRdb's copy has only in-frame clones and lacks some. The sample carries about 12,000 clones, roughly 88% recorded once. The sequenced sample was PBMCs. These TCRs come from a human donor with pancreatic ductal adenocarcinoma.

This clone was recorded once. This rearrangement joins TRBV7-2 to TRBJ2-1; D is possibly TRBD2 (5 bases). Germline V CDR1 and CDR2: SGHTA, FQGNSA. The CDR3 contains 15 residues. V was trimmed by 1 base and J by 3 bases, leaving 10 bases between them. For the CDR3, the DNA is TGTGCCAGCAGCTTAGGCCCGGGAATCTACAATGAGCAGTTCTTC. Protein: CASSLGPGIYNEQFF. The full variable domain, completed using reference TRBV7-2 and TRBJ2-1, is GAGVSQSPSNKVTEKGKDVELRCDPISGHTALYWYRQSLGQGLEFLIYFQGNSAPDKSGLPSDRFSAERTGGSVSTLTIQRTQQEDSAVYLCASSLGPGIYNEQFFGPGTRLTVL.

This clone was observed a few times. The chain is built from TRBV9 and TRBJ2-2; D unclear. Germline loops: CDR1 SGDLS, CDR2 YYNGEE. The CDR3 extends over 13 amino acids. The V end was cut by 0 bases, the J end by 6 bases, with 6 bases between. The DNA of the CDR3 is TGTGCCAGCAGCGTAGGTTCCCCCGGGGAGCTGTTTTTT. Its protein product is CASSVGSPGELFF.

The chain joins TRBV29-1 to TRBJ2-1; D remains unclear. Per the germline V gene, CDR1 is SQVTM and CDR2 is ANQGSEA. Trimming took off 1 base at V and 8 bases at J, with 15 bases between the two ends. The CDR3 contains 14 residues. The CDR3: CSVEAPLRGYEQFF. CDR3 in DNA: TGCAGCGTTGAAGCCCCCCTCCGTGGGTATGAGCAGTTCTTC.

The V call is TRBV6-5, the J call TRBJ1-2; a possible D gene is TRBD1 (6 bases). V was shortened by 5 bases and J by 6 bases, with 16 bases between the two germline ends. The CDR3 spans 14 residues. Germline assignment: CDR1 MNHEY and CDR2 SVGAGI. The CDR3 spells CASSRRGARDGYTF. CDR3 bases: TGTGCCAGCAGTCGACGGGGGGCGAGGGATGGCTACACCTTC.

This chain's CDR3 is CASSSQGSGETQYF. The CDR3 nucleotides are TGTGCCAGCAGCTCACAGGGATCGGGGGAGACCCAGTACTTC. This chain uses TRBV5-4 with TRBJ2-5; tentatively, D is TRBD1 (6 bases). The CDR3 contains 14 residues. Germline CDR1 and CDR2: SGHNT and YYREEE (reference sequence). V lost 3 bases, J lost 5 bases, and 14 bases lay in between.

The rearrangement uses TRBV6-1 and TRBJ2-2; the D call may be TRBD1 or TRBD2 (6 bases each). Trimming shortened V by 8 bases and J by 1 base, and 8 bases separated the two germline ends. The CDR3 loop spans 13 amino acids. The germline CDR1 and CDR2 sequences are MNHNS and SASEGT. The CDR3 bases are TGTGCCAGCGGAGGGGGGAACACCGGGGAGCTGTTTTTT. Its translation is CASGGGNTGELFF.

This chain links TRBV7-9 with TRBJ2-2; D not resolved. CDR1 SEHNR and CDR2 FQNEAQ come from the germline V gene (reference sequence). V was trimmed by 6 bases and J by 8 bases, leaving 10 bases between them. The CDR3 has 12 residues. The CDR3, as DNA: TGTGCCAGCAGGTTCGGAGCGGGGGAGCTGTTTTTT. Translation gives CASRFGAGELFF.

The V gene is TRBV5-1, the J gene TRBJ2-4; TRBD2 agrees at 10 bases. The junction had 10 bases not matched to a gene; V was cut back by 1 base and J by 6 bases. The length of the CDR3 is 17 residues. From germline, CDR1 is SGHRS and CDR2 YFSETQ. The DNA of the CDR3 is TGCGCCAGCAGCTTGAAAAGCGGGGGGGCCTCGGGAAACATTCAGTACTTC. Protein sequence: CASSLKSGGASGNIQYF.

CDR3 sequence reads: CASGLAGGTNMADTQYF. The CDR3, as DNA: TGTGCCAGCGGACTAGCGGGAGGAACTAATATGGCAGATACGCAGTATTTT. The chain couples TRBV9 to TRBJ2-3; TRBD2 aligns across 14 bases. There are 17 residues in the CDR3. The germline V gene encodes CDR1 SGDLS and CDR2 YYNGEE. V gave up 7 bases and J gave up 4 bases; unmatched junction bases: 11. The full variable domain, with the rest looked up from reference TRBV9 and TRBJ2-3, is DSGVTQTPKHLITATGQRVTLRCSPRSGDLSVYWYQQSLDQGLQFLIQYYNGEERAKGNILERFSAQQFPDLHSELNLSSLELGDSALYFCASGLAGGTNMADTQYFGPGTRLTVL.

This chain links TRBV5-5 with TRBJ2-3, with a possible D match to TRBD2 (5 bases). Trimming took off 0 bases at V and 2 bases at J, with 7 bases between the two ends. From germline, CDR1 is SGHKS and CDR2 YYEKEE (reference sequence). CDR3 length: 14 residues. The chain's CDR3 is CASSLDGLTDTQYF. The CDR3 coding sequence is TGTGCCAGCAGCTTGGATGGACTCACAGATACGCAGTATTTT.

This chain links TRBV7-9 with TRBJ1-1, with D maybe TRBD1 (6 bases). Trimming removed 5 bases at V and 6 bases at J, with 25 bases between. In germline, CDR1 is SEHNR, CDR2 FQNEAQ (reference sequence). The length of the CDR3 is 17 residues. CDR3 amino acids: CASSPLGTGTWGSEAFF. As DNA, the CDR3 is TGTGCCAGCAGCCCTCTGGGGACTGGGACATGGGGATCTGAAGCTTTCTTT.

V is TRBV11-1 and J is TRBJ2-2, with D maybe TRBD1 (5 bases). Germline lookup yields CDR1 SGHAT and CDR2 FQDESV (reference sequence). The CDR3 runs 14 residues. V was trimmed by 6 bases and J by 9 bases, leaving 17 bases between them. This chain's CDR3 is CASSFDSLLRELFF. The CDR3 DNA is TGTGCCAGCAGTTTCGACAGCCTTTTGAGGGAGCTGTTTTTT.

The rearrangement uses TRBV29-1 and TRBJ2-5; tentatively, D is TRBD2 (7 bases). The V end was cut by 7 bases, the J end by 5 bases, with 20 bases between. The CDR3 has 14 amino acids. CDR1 SQVTM and CDR2 ANQGSEA come from the germline V gene. CDR3 sequence: CSAPDQGRGETQYF. The DNA for the CDR3 is TGCAGCGCCCCAGACCAAGGGAGGGGGGAGACCCAGTACTTC.

The rearrangement joins TRBV7-9 to TRBJ2-3, with 7 bases identical to TRBD1. The V gene's germline CDR1 is SEHNR and CDR2 FQNEAQ (reference sequence). V gave up 5 bases and J gave up 4 bases; unmatched junction bases: 12. There are 16 residues in the CDR3. The CDR3 DNA follows: TGTGCCAGCAGCGCCTGGGACAGCTATTATCCAGATACGCAGTATTTT. It codes for CASSAWDSYYPDTQYF.

The chain has TRBV5-6 and TRBJ1-4; 7 bases are shared with TRBD1. The length of the CDR3 is 15 residues. Losses at the gene ends were 0 bases for V and 5 bases for J; bases not matched to a gene: 4. In germline, CDR1 is SGHDT, CDR2 YYEEEE. CDR3 loop: CASSLGGQWNEKLFF. CDR3 in DNA: TGTGCCAGCAGCTTGGGGGGACAGTGGAATGAAAAACTGTTTTTT. Combining the CDR3 with reference TRBV5-6 and TRBJ1-4 gives the whole variable domain DAGVTQSPTHLIKTRGQQVTLRCSPKSGHDTVSWYQQALGQGPQFIFQYYEEEERQRGNFPDRFSGHQFPNYSSELNVNALLLGDSALYLCASSLGGQWNEKLFFGSGTQLSVL.

The chain joins TRBV10-3 to TRBJ2-3; tentatively, D is TRBD1 (5 bases). The germline V and J ends were trimmed by 4 bases and 0 bases, with 8 bases remaining between them. Germline V lookup: CDR1 ENHRY, CDR2 SYGVKD. The CDR3 consists of 14 residues. This CDR3 is CAISVKGSTDTQYF. CDR3 in DNA: TGTGCCATCAGTGTGAAGGGGAGCACAGATACGCAGTATTTT.

V gene TRBV7-8 combines with J gene TRBJ1-1; TRBD1 matches 9 bases. Germline CDR1 is SGHVS and CDR2 is FQNEAQ. The CDR3 is 15 amino acids. Trimming cost V 0 bases and J 8 bases; bases outside gene matches: 7. The CDR3 nucleotides are TGTGCCAGCAGCTTAGCCCCCGGGACAGGGAAGGAAGCTTTCTTT. This sequence encodes CASSLAPGTGKEAFF.

This rearrangement joins TRBV7-6 to TRBJ1-3; D ambiguous. Trimming stripped 1 base from V and 0 bases from J, with 10 bases between. The CDR3 length is 16 residues. Germline assignment: CDR1 SGHVS and CDR2 FNYEAQ. CDR3 sequence: CASSLDAFVSGNTIYF. CDR3 bases: TGTGCCAGCAGCTTAGACGCCTTTGTCTCTGGAAACACCATATATTTT. The full variable domain, in which reference TRBV7-6 and TRBJ1-3 provide the parts outside the CDR3, is GAGVSQSPRYKVTKRGQDVALRCDPISGHVSLYWYRQALGQGPEFLTYFNYEAQQDKSGLPNDRFSAERPEGSISTLTIQRTEQRDSAMYRCASSLDAFVSGNTIYFGEGSWLTVV.

The chain recombines TRBV19 with TRBJ2-3, with 12 bases fitting TRBD2. Germline values: CDR1 LNHDA, CDR2 SQIVND (reference sequence). This CDR3 region has 17 residues. The trim removed 3 bases at V and 2 bases at J, leaving 6 bases unmatched. The CDR3 DNA reads as TGTGCCAGTAGTATTGAGCGGACTAGCGGGAACACAGATACGCAGTATTTT. Its protein is CASSIERTSGNTDTQYF.